This TCR beta chain is from a study of technical replicates of blood from several donors. The repertoire was sequenced with immunoSEQ multiplex PCR; TCRdb's copy has only in-frame clones and lacks some. The data contain about 84,000 clones, 93% of them seen just once; the ten biggest clones take up under 0.3%. This CDR3 region has 13 residues. Trimming stripped 1 base from V and 5 bases from J, with 8 bases between. Germline lookup yields CDR1 MGHRA and CDR2 YSYEKL. The source material was T cells isolated from PBMCs. The rearrangement uses TRBV4-1 and TRBJ2-5, with D uncertain. This TCR came from a human donor in good health. The CDR3 DNA reads as TGCGCCAGCAGCCAAGTTCTCGCGGAGACCCAGTACTTC. This encodes CASSQVLAETQYF.